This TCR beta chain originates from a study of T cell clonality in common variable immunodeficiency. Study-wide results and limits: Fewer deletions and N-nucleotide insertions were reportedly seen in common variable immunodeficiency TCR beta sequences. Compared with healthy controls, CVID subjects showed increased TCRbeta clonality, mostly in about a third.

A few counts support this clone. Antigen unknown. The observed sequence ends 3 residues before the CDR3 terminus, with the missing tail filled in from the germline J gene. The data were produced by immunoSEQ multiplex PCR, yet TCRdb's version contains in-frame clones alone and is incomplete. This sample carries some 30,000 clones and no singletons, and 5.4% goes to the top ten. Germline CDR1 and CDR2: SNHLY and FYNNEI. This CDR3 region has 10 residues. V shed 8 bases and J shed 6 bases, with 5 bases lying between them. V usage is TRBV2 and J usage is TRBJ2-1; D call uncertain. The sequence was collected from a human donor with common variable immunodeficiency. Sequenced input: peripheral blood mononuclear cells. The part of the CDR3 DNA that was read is TGTGCCAGCTCCGGCAATGAG. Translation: CASSGNE. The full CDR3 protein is CASSGNEQFF.